One sample yielded the 9 T cell receptor beta chains listed below, sequenced in a study of CD8 T cells in ankylosing spondylitis. TCRdb reprocessed the 5' RACE reads via MiXCR and lists one record per CDR3 protein. The sample yields nearly 350,000 distinct CDR3 sequences, 14% to 15% seen once. The sequencing sample was made of blood, either unsorted or a sorted T cell fraction (not recorded which). Receptors originate from a male donor with ankylosing spondylitis or in good health (not recorded which).

The chain combines TRBV12-3 or TRBV12-4 with TRBJ1-2; D is ambiguous. The CDR3 contains 14 residues. The V and J ends lost 4 bases and 4 bases respectively, with 13 bases between them. The DNA of the CDR3 is TGTGCCAGCAGTTGGGTTGGGCAGATCTATGGCTACACCTTC. Encoded protein: CASSWVGQIYGYTF.

The chain links TRBV20-1 to TRBJ2-4; TRBD2 matches at 8 bases. V lost 1 base and J lost 0; bases outside the gene matches: 5. The CDR3 runs to 16 residues. Germline loops: CDR1 DFQATT, CDR2 SNEGSKA (reference sequence). CDR3 bases: TGCAGTGCTAGAGCACTAGCGGTATCAGCCAAAAACATTCAGTACTTC. Amino acid sequence: CSARALAVSAKNIQYF.

This sequence joins TRBV5-1 and TRBJ2-7, with TRBD2 identical over 7 bases. With V trimmed by 6 bases and J by 3 bases, 9 bases remained unmatched. In germline, CDR1 is SGHRS, CDR2 YFSETQ. CDR3 length equals 14 residues. In DNA, the CDR3 is TGCGCCAGCACCCAGGAGGGAGGGTTCTACGAGCAGTACTTC. Its translation: CASTQEGGFYEQYF.

This chain connects TRBV5-6 to TRBJ2-7, with 7 bases matching TRBD2. J gave up 1 base and V 7 bases, and 14 bases lay outside the gene matches. The CDR3 loop spans 16 amino acids. Per germline, CDR1 SGHDT and CDR2 YYEEEE. CDR3 DNA sequence: TGTGCCAGCTCATCCCCGCGGGGGTTGCTATCCTACGAGCAGTACTTC. This codes for CASSSPRGLLSYEQYF.

In this sample, this clonotype turned up a few times. J is TRBJ2-3 and V is TRBV4-1; TRBD2 agrees at 13 bases. The V gene's germline CDR1 is MGHRA and CDR2 YSYEKL. The V gene end was trimmed by 1 base and the J gene end by 4 bases; junction bases not matched to a gene: 8. This CDR3 spans 18 amino acids. CDR3 residues: CASSQAPGLAGEADTQYF. CDR3 sequence (DNA): TGCGCCAGCAGCCAAGCCCCCGGACTAGCGGGAGAGGCAGATACGCAGTATTTT.

This chain links TRBV29-1 with TRBJ1-2, with D perhaps matching TRBD1 (5 bases). The CDR3 consists of 11 residues. V was trimmed by 7 bases and J by 5 bases, leaving 11 bases between them. The germline V gene has CDR1 SQVTM and CDR2 ANQGSEA. The CDR3 DNA is TGCAGCGGGAGAGGGGATTATGGCTACACCTTC. Translation gives CSGRGDYGYTF. The variable domain in full, with the rest retrieved from reference TRBV29-1 and TRBJ1-2, is SAVISQKPSRDICQRGTSLTIQCQVDSQVTMMFWYRQQPGQSLTLIATANQGSEATYESGFVIDKFPISRPNLTFSTLTVSNMSPEDSSIYLCSGRGDYGYTFGSGTRLTVV.

The V call is TRBV6-1, the J call TRBJ2-5; a weak D match, TRBD2 (6 bases). V lost 5 bases, J lost 5 bases, and 18 bases lay in between. The CDR3 sequence is 15 residues long. The germline CDR1 and CDR2 sequences are MNHNS and SASEGT. The CDR3 DNA reads as TGTGCCAGCAGTCCCCGACTAGGAGGCACTGAGACCCAGTACTTC. Encoded protein: CASSPRLGGTETQYF.

The table lists this clonotype with a few counts. The chain uses TRBV12-3 or TRBV12-4 and TRBJ2-3; TRBD2 agrees at 7 bases. This CDR3 spans 16 amino acids. J was trimmed by 2 bases and V by 1 base; bases with no gene match: 6. The DNA for the CDR3 is TGTGCCAGCAGTTTAGGGCTAGCGGATAACACAGATACGCAGTATTTT. Its protein product is CASSLGLADNTDTQYF.

This clonotype was picked up many times. J is TRBJ2-1 and V is TRBV12-3 or TRBV12-4; a possible D gene is TRBD1 (6 bases). V lost 1 base and J 13 bases, leaving 14 bases between the germline ends. The CDR3 is 13 amino acids. CDR3: CASSLGFEGVQFF. CDR3 DNA: TGTGCCAGCAGTTTAGGATTTGAGGGGGTTCAGTTCTTC.